These 29 T cell receptor beta chains came from one sample sequenced in a study of beta chain features in type 1 diabetes. Of the isolated RNA, all was reverse transcribed, and so the sequenced material was expressed TCRB transcripts. The method was immunoSEQ multiplex PCR; TCRdb's version includes in-frame clones alone and lacks a portion of them. The sample carries fewer than 350,000 clones, about 18% recorded once. Sequences were obtained from naive CD4+ T cells from blood. The source is a woman aged 18-35 years in good health.

As to this clone: Other DNA sequences in this specimen translate into the identical CDR3. The J gene is TRBJ2-2, the V gene TRBV5-1, with 7 bases identical to TRBD1. The CDR3 is 15 amino acids. Germline CDR1 SGHRS, CDR2 YFSETQ. V gave up 2 bases and J gave up 4 bases; unmatched junction bases: 5. Here the CDR3 reads CASSLSTGSTGELFF. The DNA of the CDR3 is TGCGCCAGCAGCTTATCGACAGGGTCCACCGGGGAGCTGTTTTTT.

The CDR3 is CASSGPGQGGNYEQYF. As DNA, the CDR3 is TGTGCCAGCTCAGGGCCTGGACAGGGGGGTAACTACGAGCAGTACTTC. The genes are TRBV18 and TRBJ2-7, with 10 bases aligning to TRBD1. Looked up from germline, CDR1 is KGHSH and CDR2 is LQKENI. This CDR3 has 16 amino acids. Unmatched junction bases numbered 10, after V lost 5 bases and J lost 3 bases.

The CDR3 DNA reads TGTGCCAGCAGTTACTCGCCCAGGGTAGGCGCCGGGGAGCTGTTTTTT. It is translated as CASSYSPRVGAGELFF. The rearrangement joins TRBV6-5 to TRBJ2-2, with D maybe TRBD1 (5 bases). Germline CDR1 MNHEY, CDR2 SVGAGI. Trimming pared 0 bases from V and 6 bases from J, leaving 14 bases between. This CDR3 has 16 residues.

This clone occurred a few times. The J gene is TRBJ1-5, the V gene TRBV30; the D is unclear. Germline loops: CDR1 GTSNPN, CDR2 SVGIG (reference sequence). This CDR3 has 14 residues. The germline V and J ends were trimmed by 2 bases and 2 bases, with 10 bases remaining between them. The CDR3 DNA sequence: TGTGCCTGGAGTCGGATCGGGGGCAATCAGCCCCAGCATTTT. Translated: CAWSRIGGNQPQHF.

Only a few counts were recorded for this clone. V and J are TRBV7-2 and TRBJ2-7; D is undetermined. Germline-derived CDR1 and CDR2 are SGHTA and FQGNSA. The CDR3 has 13 amino acids. V lost 2 bases and J lost 2, with 7 bases in between. The DNA of the CDR3 is TGTGCCAGCAGCTTATCTAGGACCTACGAGCAGTACTTC. It is translated as CASSLSRTYEQYF.

The gene calls are TRBV11-2 and TRBJ2-1; D ambiguous. Trimming removed 0 bases from V and 13 bases from J, with 16 bases in between. Germline CDR1 SGHAT, CDR2 FQNNGV. The CDR3 totals 14 residues. CDR3 sequence reads: CASSLDNSPPSQFF. The CDR3, as DNA: TGTGCCAGCAGCTTAGACAACAGCCCGCCAAGTCAGTTCTTC.

V gene TRBV25-1 combines with J gene TRBJ2-3; D uncertain. V was clipped by 8 bases and J by 2 bases, with 8 bases between them. The CDR3 runs to 12 residues. Germline V gene lookup returns CDR1 MGHDK and CDR2 SYGVNS. The CDR3 is CASHSLTDTQYF. The CDR3 bases are TGTGCCAGCCACTCCCTCACAGATACGCAGTATTTT.

This clone was detected a few times. CDR3 sequence (DNA): TGTGCCAGCAAAGTGGGCCGTAACTATGGCTACACCTTC. It encodes CASKVGRNYGYTF. The V call is TRBV6-6, the J call TRBJ1-2; D is undetermined. The V gene lost 7 bases and the J gene lost 1 base, with 10 bases spanning the gap. The CDR3 has 13 amino acids. Per germline, CDR1 MNHNY and CDR2 SVGAGI (reference sequence).

This clone showed up just a few times. The rearrangement joins TRBV13 to TRBJ2-5; 9 nucleotides align to TRBD1. J gave up 5 bases and V 5 bases, and 9 bases lay outside the gene matches. The CDR3 is 15 amino acids. Germline V gene sequence: CDR1 PRHDT, CDR2 FYEKMQ (reference sequence). The CDR3 region is CASSLRQGGGETQYF. The CDR3 DNA is TGTGCCAGCAGCCTTAGACAGGGGGGCGGTGAGACCCAGTACTTC.

The chain is built from TRBV5-4 and TRBJ1-1, with TRBD1 matching 10 bases. J gave up 0 bases and V 3 bases, and 5 bases lay outside the gene matches. Germline V gene sequence: CDR1 SGHNT, CDR2 YYREEE (reference sequence). The length of the CDR3 is 16 residues. For the CDR3, the DNA is TGTGCCAGCAGCTACGGGACAGGGGTCATGAACACTGAAGCTTTCTTT. Protein product: CASSYGTGVMNTEAFF.

The V gene is TRBV11-3, the J gene TRBJ1-5, with 9 positions matching TRBD1. V was clipped by 10 bases and J by 6 bases; unmatched bases: 13. In germline, CDR1 is SGHNT, CDR2 YENEEA. The CDR3 loop spans 15 amino acids. The CDR3 reads CAIMSGGTGCQPQHF. CDR3 nucleotide sequence: TGTGCCATCATGTCCGGCGGGACAGGGTGTCAGCCCCAGCATTTT.

This clone was detected only a few times. The gene calls are TRBV7-8 and TRBJ2-2; TRBD2 aligns across 7 bases. The CDR3 has 17 amino acids. V dropped 5 bases and J dropped 5; count of bases not matched to a gene: 14. Germline CDR1 SGHVS, CDR2 FQNEAQ. This CDR3 reads CASSPLGGGSVTGELFF. CDR3 bases: TGTGCCAGCAGCCCATTGGGTGGCGGGAGTGTTACCGGGGAGCTGTTTTTT.

V is TRBV25-1 and J is TRBJ2-3; the D gene is possibly TRBD2 (6 bases). CDR3 length: 15 amino acids. CDR1 is MGHDK, CDR2 SYGVNS, per germline. V shed 5 bases and J shed 0 bases, with 12 bases lying between them. The chain's CDR3 is CASSRAGISTDTQYF. The CDR3 DNA reads TGTGCCAGCAGTAGGGCGGGAATTAGCACAGATACGCAGTATTTT.

The genes are TRBV9 and TRBJ2-1, with D possibly being TRBD2 (6 bases). Germline V gene data show CDR1 as SGDLS and CDR2 as YYNGEE. V lost 0 bases and J lost 7, with 11 bases in between. This CDR3 comprises 14 residues. CDR3 residues: CASSVGGGENEQFF. In DNA, the CDR3 is TGTGCCAGCAGCGTAGGTGGCGGGGAAAATGAGCAGTTCTTC.

The chain combines TRBV30 with TRBJ1-1; D gene ambiguous. V was pared by 3 bases and J by 10 bases, with 9 bases between. The germline gives CDR1 GTSNPN, CDR2 SVGIG (reference sequence). The CDR3 length is 10 residues. CDR3 sequence: CAWRGDAAFF. The CDR3 nucleotides read TGTGCCTGGAGAGGAGACGCAGCTTTCTTT.

With respect to this clone: Other nucleotide sequences from this sample produce the same CDR3. The chain uses TRBV28 and TRBJ2-5; D is unresolved. The V and J ends lost 2 bases and 5 bases respectively, with 3 bases between them. The CDR3 contains 11 residues. Germline V lookup: CDR1 MDHEN, CDR2 SYDVKM. The DNA of the CDR3 is TGTGCCAGCAGTTTACGGGAGACCCAGTACTTC. This translates into CASSLRETQYF.

V is TRBV5-1 and J is TRBJ2-2; D might be TRBD1 (6 bases). Germline lookup yields CDR1 SGHRS and CDR2 YFSETQ. V was trimmed by 7 bases and J by 2 bases, leaving 15 bases between them. The CDR3 totals 15 residues. DNA for the CDR3: TGCGCCAGCGGCCGGGACACAAGTAACACCGGGGAGCTGTTTTTT. Its translation: CASGRDTSNTGELFF.

This chain joins TRBV19 and TRBJ1-5; TRBD1 matches at 7 bases. The CDR3 covers 14 residues. Germline CDR1 and CDR2: LNHDA and SQIVND (reference sequence). Trimming removed 7 bases from V and 6 bases from J; junction bases left unmatched: 9. CDR3 nucleotides: TGTGCCAGTATGGGACAGACAATCGGTCAGCCCCAGCATTTT. Amino acid sequence: CASMGQTIGQPQHF.

The chain combines TRBV29-1 with TRBJ1-5, with TRBD1 identical over 12 bases. Germline CDR1 SQVTM, CDR2 ANQGSEA. The CDR3 spans 14 residues. With V trimmed by 5 bases and J by 7 bases, 6 bases remained unmatched. The CDR3 region is CSVSGTGGRQPQHF. The CDR3 DNA sequence: TGCAGCGTTTCTGGGACAGGGGGCCGGCAGCCCCAGCATTTT.

The chain recombines TRBV5-1 with TRBJ2-7, with TRBD2 matching over 11 bases. The CDR3 contains 13 residues. From germline, CDR1 is SGHRS and CDR2 YFSETQ. J was trimmed by 5 bases and V by 5 bases; bases with no gene match: 3. The CDR3 nucleotides read TGCGCCAGCAGATTTAGCGGGGGGGACGAGCAGTACTTC. Protein product: CASRFSGGDEQYF.

A single count supports this clone. The junction and the germline gene differ at one end; a read error may be behind it. The chain recombines TRBV18 with TRBJ1-1; TRBD1 matches at 11 bases. The germline gives CDR1 KGHSH, CDR2 LQKENI. The CDR3 has 15 residues. The CDR3 spells CASSPRTGGASEAFF. The DNA for the CDR3 is TGTGCAAGCTCACCAAGGACAGGGGGCGCGTCTGAAGCTTTCTTT.

J is TRBJ1-1 and V is TRBV7-6; tentative D call: TRBD1 (6 bases). This CDR3 contains 16 residues. Per the germline V gene, CDR1 is SGHVS and CDR2 is FNYEAQ. V was trimmed by 1 base and J by 1 base, leaving 13 bases between them. CDR3 sequence reads: CASSLGQQGKNTEAFF. CDR3 coding DNA: TGTGCCAGCAGCTTAGGACAACAGGGTAAGAACACTGAAGCTTTCTTT.

The chain carries TRBV11-2 and TRBJ2-1; TRBD2 matches 10 bases. The CDR3 is 15 amino acids. Germline V CDR1 and CDR2: SGHAT, FQNNGV. V was pared by 0 bases and J by 4 bases, with 0 bases of the junction left unmatched. The CDR3 region is CASSLEGLAYNEQFF. The CDR3 region has the DNA TGTGCCAGCAGCTTAGAGGGACTAGCGTACAATGAGCAGTTCTTC.

The genes are TRBV19 and TRBJ1-5; D not certain. Trimming removed 3 bases from V and 2 bases from J, with 5 bases in between. The CDR3 has 13 amino acids. Per germline, CDR1 LNHDA and CDR2 SQIVND (reference sequence). The CDR3 loop is CASSMEGNQPQHF. The CDR3 DNA follows: TGTGCCAGTAGTATGGAGGGCAATCAGCCCCAGCATTTT.

The chain employs TRBV19 and TRBJ2-2, with 7 bases identical to TRBD1. The CDR3 runs to 14 residues. Germline CDR1 reads LNHDA; CDR2 reads SQIVND (reference sequence). J was trimmed by 3 bases and V by 7 bases; bases with no gene match: 5. This CDR3 is CASTDREYTGELFF. DNA of the CDR3: TGTGCCAGTACCGACAGGGAGTACACCGGGGAGCTGTTTTTT. Full variable domain (rest looked up from reference TRBV19 and TRBJ2-2): DGGITQSPKYLFRKEGQNVTLSCEQNLNHDAMYWYRQDPGQGLRLIYYSQIVNDFQKGDIAEGYSVSREKKESFPLTVTSAQKNPTAFYLCASTDREYTGELFFGEGSRLTVL.

This clone appeared a few times. Here the CDR3 reads CASRPRGVANEKLFF. The DNA for the CDR3 is TGTGCCAGCAGACCACGCGGGGTTGCTAATGAAAAACTGTTTTTT. J is TRBJ1-4 and V is TRBV7-9; D not resolved. The CDR3 sequence is 15 residues long. Germline CDR1 is SEHNR and CDR2 is FQNEAQ (reference sequence). V dropped 6 bases and J dropped 3 bases, with 14 bases sitting between them.

The J gene is TRBJ1-6, the V gene TRBV27, with D perhaps matching TRBD1 (5 bases). The V and J ends lost 3 bases and 7 bases respectively, with 13 bases between them. The CDR3 is made up of 15 amino acids. Germline V lookup: CDR1 MNHEY, CDR2 SMNVEV (reference sequence). This CDR3 is CASSFLTVVNSPLHF. Here the CDR3 DNA reads TGTGCCAGCAGTTTTCTGACAGTCGTCAATTCACCCCTCCACTTT.

Details on this clone: At one end the junction does not follow the germline gene, possibly because of a read error. The V call is TRBV7-7, the J call TRBJ2-5, with D hard to call. This CDR3 contains 12 residues. CDR1 and CDR2 from the germline V gene are SSHAT and FNYEAQ (reference sequence). The CDR3 sequence is CASSQTQETQYF. The CDR3 region has the DNA TGTGCTAGCAGCCAAACACAAGAGACCCAGTACTTC.

In its sample, this clone was seen a few times. The chain combines TRBV7-9 with TRBJ1-2; 7 bases agree with TRBD1. CDR1 is SEHNR, CDR2 FQNEAQ, per germline (reference sequence). This CDR3 spans 13 amino acids. The trim removed 5 bases at V and 6 bases at J, leaving 6 bases unmatched. CDR3 DNA sequence: TGTGCCAGCAGCCGCACAGGGGCAGATGGCTACACCTTC. Translating gives CASSRTGADGYTF.